The next 8 T cell receptor beta chains were all read from a single sample in a study of blood T cell repertoires in COVID-19. Clones were sequenced by immunoSEQ multiplex PCR, and TCRdb holds only the in-frame ones, with some missing. The table shows 350,000 or so clones, with 88% occurring only once. Source material: PBMCs or T cells enriched from blood (not recorded which). All receptors derive from a woman in her twenties or thirties who had been exposed to COVID-19.

V usage is TRBV6-4 and J usage is TRBJ2-3; TRBD1 agrees at 7 bases. CDR3 length: 14 amino acids. The J segment lost 0 bases and the V segment lost 6 bases, leaving 3 bases of the junction unmatched. The germline V gene has CDR1 MRHNA and CDR2 SNTAGT. As DNA, the CDR3 is TGTGCCAGCAGGAGACAGGGTAGCACAGATACGCAGTATTTT. Translation gives CASRRQGSTDTQYF.

The V and J genes are TRBV28 and TRBJ2-7; 7 nucleotides align to TRBD1. In germline, CDR1 is MDHEN, CDR2 SYDVKM. CDR3 length: 14 amino acids. Unmatched junction bases numbered 7, after V lost 5 bases and J lost 3 bases. The CDR3 is CASSTIDRVYEQYF. CDR3 DNA: TGTGCCAGCAGTACGATCGACAGGGTCTACGAGCAGTACTTC. Supplemented by reference TRBV28 and TRBJ2-7, the full variable domain reads DVKVTQSSRYLVKRTGEKVFLECVQDMDHENMFWYRQDPGLGLRLIYFSYDVKMKEKGDIPEGYSVSREKKERFSLILESASTNQTSMYLCASSTIDRVYEQYFGPGTRLTVT.

This chain joins TRBV2 and TRBJ2-7; 10 positions match TRBD1. V lost 9 bases to trimming and J lost 6 bases; unmatched junction nucleotides: 11. The V gene's germline CDR1 is SNHLY and CDR2 FYNNEI. The CDR3 extends over 14 amino acids. CDR3 in DNA: TGTGCCAGAGAAACCGGGACAGGGGTAAGCGAGCAGTACTTC. It encodes CARETGTGVSEQYF.

The sample holds one count of this clone. V is TRBV11-3 and J is TRBJ1-2; 7 positions match TRBD1. Losses at the gene ends were 1 base for V and 4 bases for J; bases not matched to a gene: 12. The CDR3 is made up of 17 amino acids. Germline V gene sequence: CDR1 SGHNT, CDR2 YENEEA. The CDR3 sequence: CASSLAPGQALSYGYTF. CDR3 nucleotide sequence: TGTGCCAGCAGCTTAGCCCCCGGACAGGCGCTTTCCTATGGCTACACCTTC.

DNA for the CDR3: TGCGCCAGCAGCCAAGATTGGACTTACGAGCAGTACTTC. As protein: CASSQDWTYEQYF. The V and J genes are TRBV4-1 and TRBJ2-7, with D possibly matching TRBD2 (5 bases). This CDR3 has 13 residues. V gave up 0 bases and J gave up 4 bases, with 7 bases separating them. Germline lookup yields CDR1 MGHRA and CDR2 YSYEKL.

The chain links TRBV27 to TRBJ1-5; 10 bases are shared with TRBD1. The length of the CDR3 is 14 residues. CDR1 MNHEY and CDR2 SMNVEV come from the germline V gene (reference sequence). V gave up 6 bases and J gave up 6 bases; unmatched junction bases: 5. The CDR3 DNA reads as TGTGCCAGCAGGGCCGGGACAGGGGTTCAGCCCCAGCATTTT. Amino acid sequence: CASRAGTGVQPQHF.

The rearrangement uses TRBV2 and TRBJ2-3; D is possibly TRBD1 (6 bases). The ends were cut back, 3 bases at V and 5 bases at J, with 12 bases in the middle. Germline CDR1 reads SNHLY; CDR2 reads FYNNEI. This CDR3 is 14 amino acids long. CDR3 loop: CASSDQGWIDTQYF. The CDR3 DNA reads TGTGCCAGCAGTGACCAGGGGTGGATAGATACGCAGTATTTT. The full variable domain, completed using reference TRBV2 and TRBJ2-3, is EPEVTQTPSHQVTQMGQEVILRCVPISNHLYFYWYRQILGQKVEFLVSFYNNEISEKSEIFDDQFSVERPDGSNFTLKIRSTKLEDSAMYFCASSDQGWIDTQYFGPGTRLTVL.

This chain joins TRBV28 and TRBJ2-1, with D unclear. The CDR3 runs to 13 residues. V was clipped by 6 bases and J by 0 bases, with 6 bases between them. Looked up from germline, CDR1 is MDHEN and CDR2 is SYDVKM. The CDR3, as DNA: TGTGCCAGCAGGCGGAGCTCCTACAATGAGCAGTTCTTC. This translates into CASRRSSYNEQFF.